This section outlines one T cell receptor beta chain sequence together with its context. Its antigen is undetermined. The CDR3 covers 12 residues. CDR1 and CDR2 from the germline V gene are SGHTA and FQGNSA. V gave up 2 bases and J gave up 13 bases, with 12 bases separating them. It was with a sample-barcoded 5' primer and a J-beta primer mix that a second PCR of about 6 to 11 cycles was run. TCRdb re-called the 5' RACE reads through MiXCR, storing one row per CDR3 protein. Of about 690,000 distinct CDR3 sequences in the sample, 40% to 50% were seen once. The entry originates in a study of blood T cells in healthy people across ages. Overall study findings and caveats: Conclusively comparing naive with antigen-experienced cells was impossible with unsorted PBMCs. TCR beta diversity, measured per million T cells, fell in a roughly linear way with age. A strong correlation was found between TCR beta diversity and the percentage of naive T cells.

The sample comprised blood. V and J are TRBV7-2 and TRBJ2-4; unclear D gene. The TCR comes from a man aged 80 or over in good health. The CDR3 sequence is CASSLITYGQYF. DNA for the CDR3: TGTGCCAGCAGCTTAATAACCTACGGGCAGTACTTC.